Listed here are 27 T cell receptor beta chains from one sample, sequenced in a study of blood T cell repertoires in COVID-19. Sequencing used immunoSEQ multiplex PCR; TCRdb keeps in-frame clones, though not all of them. The sample holds roughly 250,000 clones, approximately 91% seen once. Input material: peripheral blood. These receptor sequences come from a person aged 18-30 years with COVID-19, enrolled during active disease.

The chain has TRBV6-5 and TRBJ2-5, with 10 bases aligning to TRBD1. Germline assignment: CDR1 MNHEY and CDR2 SVGAGI. The V and J ends lost 7 bases and 7 bases, in that order; junction bases with no gene match: 9. The CDR3 has 14 residues. CDR3 coding DNA: TGTGCCAGCAAGACAGGGGGCTCCTTAGGGACCCAGTACTTC. Its translation: CASKTGGSLGTQYF.

As to this clone: The same CDR3 also results from other DNA sequences found in this sample. This sequence joins TRBV5-6 and TRBJ1-1, with a weak D call TRBD1 (5 bases). Trimming stripped 1 base from V and 5 bases from J, with 9 bases between. Germline CDR1 reads SGHDT; CDR2 reads YYEEEE. The CDR3 totals 13 residues. CDR3 loop: CASSLTGGTEAFF. The CDR3 coding sequence is TGTGCCAGCAGCTTGACGGGGGGAACTGAAGCTTTCTTT.

Here the CDR3 DNA reads TGTGCCAGCAGCCTGGCCGGGACAGGGAGCCGAGAGACCCAGTACTTC. Amino acids: CASSLAGTGSRETQYF. The chain is built from TRBV25-1 and TRBJ2-5; 9 nucleotides align to TRBD1. CDR3 size: 16 residues. From germline, CDR1 is MGHDK and CDR2 SYGVNS. V shed 6 bases and J 4 bases; nucleotides not matched to a gene: 12.

The rearrangement uses TRBV11-2 and TRBJ2-5; 13 bases line up with TRBD2. This CDR3 is built from 18 residues. Germline CDR1 is SGHAT and CDR2 is FQNNGV. V dropped 0 bases and J dropped 5; count of bases not matched to a gene: 9. The CDR3 reads CASSLDWGLAGNAETQYF. CDR3 bases: TGTGCCAGCAGCTTAGATTGGGGACTAGCGGGAAACGCGGAGACCCAGTACTTC.

V and J are TRBV27 and TRBJ2-7, with TRBD2 identical over 11 bases. In germline, CDR1 is MNHEY, CDR2 SMNVEV (reference sequence). Losses at the gene ends were 6 bases for V and 4 bases for J; bases not matched to a gene: 5. The CDR3 is 14 residues long. The CDR3 sequence: CASRLTSGAYEQYF. In DNA, the CDR3 is TGTGCCAGCAGACTGACTAGCGGGGCGTACGAGCAGTACTTC.

The V gene is TRBV7-2, the J gene TRBJ2-2; D perhaps matches TRBD2 (6 bases). Trimming took off 1 base at V and 2 bases at J, with 8 bases between the two ends. The CDR3 runs to 15 residues. The germline V gene has CDR1 SGHTA and CDR2 FQGNSA. The CDR3 here is CASSLGGGNTGELFF. CDR3 nucleotides: TGTGCCAGCAGCTTAGGGGGAGGAAACACCGGGGAGCTGTTTTTT.

This rearrangement joins TRBV24-1 to TRBJ2-1, with TRBD1 matching over 7 bases. With V trimmed by 3 bases and J by 5 bases, 12 bases remained unmatched. Germline V gene lookup returns CDR1 KGHDR and CDR2 SFDVKD. CDR3 size: 17 residues. For the CDR3, the DNA is TGTGCCACCAGTGATACCACCGGGACAGAAGTAAACAATGAGCAGTTCTTC. This sequence encodes CATSDTTGTEVNNEQFF.

J is TRBJ2-3 and V is TRBV11-2; 15 bases are a match to TRBD2. V was pared by 5 bases and J by 7 bases, with 16 bases of the junction left unmatched. Germline lookup yields CDR1 SGHAT and CDR2 FQNNGV. The CDR3 has 19 amino acids. CDR3 in DNA: TGTGCCAGCAGCGGGGGACTAGCGGGAGGAGAACAGCTCAGAAATACGCAGTATTTT. Translated, it gives CASSGGLAGGEQLRNTQYF.

The chain links TRBV5-1 to TRBJ1-4; possible D gene TRBD1, 6 bases. The CDR3 spans 14 residues. V gave up 4 bases and J gave up 4 bases, with 11 bases separating them. In germline, CDR1 is SGHRS, CDR2 YFSETQ. CDR3 in amino acids: CASSLTGLNEKLFF. Written as DNA, the CDR3 is TGCGCCAGCAGCCTGACAGGCCTTAATGAAAAACTGTTTTTT.

This clone appeared once. The rearrangement joins TRBV7-9 to TRBJ2-2; unclear D gene. The V gene lost 4 bases and the J gene lost 2 bases, with 17 bases spanning the gap. The germline V gene has CDR1 SEHNR and CDR2 FQNEAQ (reference sequence). This CDR3 has 17 residues. The CDR3 loop is CASSSASRRINTGELFF. In DNA, the CDR3 is TGTGCCAGCAGCTCAGCAAGTCGCAGGATAAACACCGGGGAGCTGTTTTTT.

The chain employs TRBV27 and TRBJ2-7; 7 bases line up with TRBD1. The CDR3 runs 17 residues. CDR1 and CDR2 from the germline V gene are MNHEY and SMNVEV (reference sequence). The V and J ends lost 3 bases and 2 bases, in that order; junction bases with no gene match: 13. The CDR3 region is CASSFQLSWDSTYEQYF. The CDR3 nucleotides read TGTGCCAGCAGTTTCCAGTTGTCTTGGGACAGCACCTACGAGCAGTACTTC.

The chain couples TRBV27 to TRBJ2-7; 8 bases are shared with TRBD2. J lost 5 bases, V lost 0 bases, and 3 bases had no gene match. Germline V gene sequence: CDR1 MNHEY, CDR2 SMNVEV (reference sequence). The CDR3 sequence is 14 residues long. CDR3 DNA sequence: TGTGCCAGCAGTTTATCGGGGACTAGAAACGAGCAGTACTTC. Its translation is CASSLSGTRNEQYF.

The chain uses TRBV13 and TRBJ2-5, with 9 positions matching TRBD2. The germline gives CDR1 PRHDT, CDR2 FYEKMQ (reference sequence). Unmatched junction bases numbered 9, after V lost 5 bases and J lost 2 bases. The CDR3 runs 16 residues. CDR3 protein: CASSPGGGREQETQYF. Written as DNA, the CDR3 is TGTGCCAGCAGCCCTGGAGGCGGGAGGGAACAAGAGACCCAGTACTTC.

The chain recombines TRBV2 with TRBJ2-3; the D is unclear. CDR1 and CDR2 from the germline V gene are SNHLY and FYNNEI. Trimming cost V 1 base and J 4 bases, with 9 bases left between them. This CDR3 comprises 14 residues. The CDR3 DNA follows: TGTGCCAGCAGTGAAGTTGATCCAGCAGATACGCAGTATTTT. It specifies CASSEVDPADTQYF. The full variable domain, rest sourced from reference TRBV2 and TRBJ2-3, is EPEVTQTPSHQVTQMGQEVILRCVPISNHLYFYWYRQILGQKVEFLVSFYNNEISEKSEIFDDQFSVERPDGSNFTLKIRSTKLEDSAMYFCASSEVDPADTQYFGPGTRLTVL.

The DNA for the CDR3 is TGTGCCAGTAGTCTTAGCGGACATCCCTACAATGAGCAGTTCTTC. Its protein product is CASSLSGHPYNEQFF. The rearrangement uses TRBV19 and TRBJ2-1; D might be TRBD2 (6 bases). Per germline, CDR1 LNHDA and CDR2 SQIVND (reference sequence). The CDR3 is made up of 15 amino acids. Trimming stripped 5 bases from V and 2 bases from J, with 13 bases between. The full variable domain, with the rest looked up from reference TRBV19 and TRBJ2-1, is DGGITQSPKYLFRKEGQNVTLSCEQNLNHDAMYWYRQDPGQGLRLIYYSQIVNDFQKGDIAEGYSVSREKKESFPLTVTSAQKNPTAFYLCASSLSGHPYNEQFFGPGTRLTVL.

The chain uses TRBV5-1 and TRBJ2-7; D is possibly TRBD2 (5 bases). The CDR3 runs 15 residues. Germline V gene sequence: CDR1 SGHRS, CDR2 YFSETQ. Trimming cost V 1 base and J 0 bases, with 11 bases left between them. The CDR3 sequence: CASSLNERISYEQYF. DNA of the CDR3: TGCGCCAGCAGCTTGAATGAGCGGATCTCCTACGAGCAGTACTTC.

The gene calls are TRBV5-1 and TRBJ1-5; possibly TRBD1 for D (5 bases). The CDR3 extends over 14 amino acids. Trimming stripped 0 bases from V and 6 bases from J, with 10 bases between. Per germline, CDR1 SGHRS and CDR2 YFSETQ. CDR3 nucleotides: TGCGCCAGCAGCTTGGAAGGGGAGGGTCAGCCCCAGCATTTT. It yields the protein CASSLEGEGQPQHF.

The chain recombines TRBV7-6 with TRBJ2-1; 7 nucleotides agree with TRBD1. Trimming took 5 bases from V and 7 from J; bases not matched to a gene: 5. The germline CDR1 and CDR2 sequences are SGHVS and FNYEAQ. The CDR3 is made up of 13 amino acids. The CDR3 protein is CASSQGVGNEQFF. The CDR3 region has the DNA TGTGCCAGCAGCCAGGGGGTGGGGAATGAGCAGTTCTTC.

V is TRBV28 and J is TRBJ2-1; TRBD2 might be the D (6 bases). Germline V gives CDR1 MDHEN, CDR2 SYDVKM. The length of the CDR3 is 13 residues. V was shortened by 5 bases and J by 6 bases, with 11 bases between the two germline ends. The CDR3 DNA sequence: TGTGCCAGCAGTCGAGGGACTGGCAATGAGCAGTTCTTC. It encodes CASSRGTGNEQFF.

This sequence joins TRBV19 and TRBJ2-1; D may be TRBD2 (7 bases). The length of the CDR3 is 17 residues. Germline CDR1 LNHDA, CDR2 SQIVND (reference sequence). Trimming removed 5 bases from V and 8 bases from J, with 25 bases in between. The CDR3 DNA is TGTGCCAGTAGTCTTTTGGGAGGGGGGAAAAAACGGGATGAGCAGTTCTTC. It translates to CASSLLGGGKKRDEQFF.

V gene TRBV2 combines with J gene TRBJ1-6; tentative D call: TRBD1 (5 bases). Trimming took 3 bases from V and 10 from J, leaving 10 bases between them. The CDR3 has 13 residues. Germline V gene lookup returns CDR1 SNHLY and CDR2 FYNNEI. The CDR3 nucleotides read TGTGCCAGCAGTGACCTCCCAGGGTCACCCCTCCACTTT. Amino acids: CASSDLPGSPLHF.

The rearrangement links TRBV19 to TRBJ1-5, with 7 bases identical to TRBD1. CDR3 length: 15 amino acids. Trimming at V came to 7 bases and at J to 6 bases, leaving 12 bases not matched to a gene. The germline V gene encodes CDR1 LNHDA and CDR2 SQIVND (reference sequence). The chain's CDR3 is CASKRGREVRQPQHF. Written as DNA, the CDR3 is TGTGCCAGTAAAAGGGGGCGGGAAGTTCGTCAGCCCCAGCATTTT.

The chain carries TRBV28 and TRBJ1-2; D may be TRBD1 (6 bases). The CDR3 contains 13 residues. Deletions cut 7 bases from V and 8 bases from J, with 17 bases between. Germline V gene data show CDR1 as MDHEN and CDR2 as SYDVKM. The DNA of the CDR3 is TGTGCCAGCACCCAGGACAGTCCCCGGGGCTACACCTTC. Its translation is CASTQDSPRGYTF.

A word on this clone: The sample has other DNA sequences that encode this CDR3 too. The J gene is TRBJ2-2, the V gene TRBV7-3; no clear D. This CDR3 is built from 12 residues. CDR1 and CDR2 from the germline V gene are SGHTA and FQGTGA. V lost 4 bases and J 8 bases, leaving 8 bases between the germline ends. CDR3 residues: CASSSLTGELFF. As DNA, the CDR3 is TGTGCCAGCAGCTCCTTGACAGGGGAGCTGTTTTTT.

A single count supports this clone. The chain links TRBV2 to TRBJ1-1; 7 nucleotides agree with TRBD1. Germline loops: CDR1 SNHLY, CDR2 FYNNEI. With 6 bases clipped from V and 5 bases from J, the junction kept 6 bases outside the gene matches. The CDR3 is 13 residues long. The CDR3 bases are TGTGCCAGCAGGTCAGGGGGACGTACTGAAGCTTTCTTT. This codes for CASRSGGRTEAFF.

The genes are TRBV9 and TRBJ2-7; tentative D call: TRBD2 (7 bases). CDR1 is SGDLS, CDR2 YYNGEE, per germline. The V gene lost 0 bases and the J gene lost 4 bases, with 11 bases spanning the gap. This CDR3 is 14 amino acids long. The CDR3 region has the DNA TGTGCCAGCAGCGTAGCGGGGGGCGGTTACGAGCAGTACTTC. Translated: CASSVAGGGYEQYF.

The genes are TRBV11-3 and TRBJ2-1; D is ambiguous. The V gene's germline CDR1 is SGHNT and CDR2 YENEEA. This CDR3 has 13 amino acids. V dropped 1 base and J dropped 5 bases, with 6 bases sitting between them. The CDR3 coding sequence is TGTGCCAGCAGCTTAGGTGGAGACAATGAGCAGTTCTTC. This codes for CASSLGGDNEQFF.